The rows below give T cell receptor beta chains drawn from one sample of a study of T cell responses to AZD1222 COVID-19 vaccine. Clones were read by immunoSEQ multiplex PCR, and TCRdb kept only the in-frame ones, dropping some. This repertoire shows some 130,000 clones, around 86% found once; its top ten account for under 25%. The input for sequencing was peripheral blood, taken on day 0 of AZD1222 vaccination. These receptors all stem from an adult in good health. The CDR3 runs from the conserved cysteine through the conserved F or W. D genes are given only for firm matches. For some rows the clone size is stated as once, few or many, or as a class when expanded; others skip it.

D gene	V gene	clone size	J gene	CDR3 protein	CDR3 DNA
TRBD1	TRBV4-2	once	TRBJ1-4	CASSQAGGPPGKLFF	TGTGCCAGCAGCCAAGCAGGGGGCCCGCCAGGAAAACTGTTTTTT
.	TRBV12-3/TRBV12-4	.	TRBJ1-2	CASSFGQEGYTF	TGTGCCAGCAGTTTCGGCCAAGAGGGCTACACCTTC
.	TRBV18	.	TRBJ2-3	CASSPLAPRRTDTQYF	TGTGCCAGCTCACCATTGGCCCCCAGACGGACAGATACGCAGTATTTT
.	TRBV19	.	TRBJ2-7	CASSIRGTYEQYF	TGTGCCAGTAGTATAAGGGGAACCTACGAGCAGTACTTC
.	TRBV7-2	.	TRBJ1-2	CASSIPSGGVFGYTF	TGTGCCAGCAGCATACCGTCAGGAGGGGTATTTGGCTACACCTTC
.	TRBV29-1	.	TRBJ1-2	CSVDQTYGYTF	TGCAGCGTTGATCAGACCTATGGCTACACCTTC
TRBD1	TRBV11-2	.	TRBJ1-1	CASSAGQGRYTEAFF	TGTGCCAGCAGCGCAGGACAGGGGAGGTACACTGAAGCTTTCTTT
.	TRBV29-1	once	TRBJ2-1	CSVLRYNEQFF	TGCAGCGTTCTCCGCTACAATGAGCAGTTCTTC
TRBD2	TRBV7-2	.	TRBJ2-4	CASSPSIGRDIQYF	TGTGCCAGCAGCCCTTCGATCGGGAGGGACATTCAGTACTTC
.	TRBV19	.	TRBJ1-4	CASSIDRAGRREKLFF	TGTGCCAGTAGTATAGATCGGGCAGGGAGGAGAGAAAAACTGTTTTTT
TRBD1	TRBV27	.	TRBJ2-7	CASSPGQGGISYEQYF	TGTGCCAGCAGTCCCGGACAGGGAGGTATCTCCTACGAGCAGTACTTC
.	TRBV28	.	TRBJ2-4	CASSLDASKNIQYF	TGTGCCAGCAGTTTAGATGCGTCCAAAAACATTCAGTACTTC
.	TRBV2	.	TRBJ1-5	CASSHPWGGDSNQPQHF	TGTGCCAGCAGCCATCCCTGGGGGGGCGATAGCAATCAGCCCCAGCATTTT
.	TRBV24-1	once	TRBJ2-3	CATRPSETDTQYF	TGTGCCACCAGGCCGTCGGAGACAGATACGCAGTATTTT
TRBD2	TRBV2	.	TRBJ2-1	CASSGFASGYNEQFF	TGTGCCAGCAGTGGATTCGCTAGCGGCTACAATGAGCAGTTCTTC
.	TRBV7-2	few	TRBJ2-7	CASSGRGLSYEQYF	TGTGCCAGCTCAGGACGGGGGCTCTCCTACGAGCAGTACTTC
.	TRBV7-2	many	TRBJ1-5	CASSLISGNQPQHF	TGTGCCAGCAGCTTAATCAGCGGCAATCAGCCCCAGCATTTT
TRBD2	TRBV2	.	TRBJ2-3	CASSAPGLAGGDTQYF	TGTGCCAGCAGCGCACCGGGACTAGCGGGGGGAGATACGCAGTATTTT
.	TRBV7-9	few	TRBJ2-7	CASHGLADVYEQYF	TGTGCTTCCCACGGGTTGGCGGACGTCTACGAGCAGTACTTC
.	TRBV14	.	TRBJ1-1	CASSQEQGGTEAFF	TGTGCCAGCAGCCAAGAACAGGGAGGCACTGAAGCTTTCTTT
TRBD1	TRBV11-2	.	TRBJ2-5	CASSLGARGYQETQYF	TGTGCCAGCAGCCTCGGGGCCAGGGGGTATCAAGAGACCCAGTACTTC
.	TRBV6-6	.	TRBJ1-2	CASSPTSGGYTF	TGTGCCAGCAGCCCTACGTCCGGGGGCTACACCTTC
TRBD1	TRBV3-1/TRBV3-2	.	TRBJ1-2	CASSQPRGSGSYGYTF	TGTGCCAGCAGCCAACCCAGGGGGTCGGGGAGTTATGGCTACACCTTC
.	TRBV30	.	TRBJ1-2	CAWSVLAGAGYTF	TGTGCCTGGAGTGTACTGGCGGGGGCGGGCTACACCTTC
TRBD2	TRBV6-6	.	TRBJ2-2	CASTVLAGGNTGELFF	TGTGCCAGCACCGTCTTAGCGGGGGGGAACACCGGGGAGCTGTTTTTT
.	TRBV6-5	.	TRBJ2-3	CASSSTPQGSQYF	TGTGCCAGCAGTTCCACTCCTCAGGGATCGCAGTATTTT
TRBD1	TRBV29-1	few	TRBJ1-2	CSVQQGIQGYTF	TGCAGCGTTCAACAGGGGATCCAAGGCTACACCTTC
TRBD1	TRBV6-5	.	TRBJ1-1	CASRDRGMNTEAFF	TGTGCCAGCAGAGACAGGGGAATGAACACTGAAGCTTTCTTT
.	TRBV30	.	TRBJ1-2	CAWSVRTSYGYTF	TGTGCCTGGAGTGTCAGGACTTCCTATGGCTACACCTTC
TRBD1	TRBV6-5	.	TRBJ1-1	CASSSLGTGVETVF	TGTGCCAGCAGTTCCTTAGGGACAGGGGTTGAAACGGTCTTT
.	TRBV5-6	.	TRBJ1-2	CASSSGERPTLWYGYTF	TGTGCCAGCAGCTCAGGGGAGCGCCCTACCCTTTGGTATGGCTACACCTTC
.	TRBV5-5	.	TRBJ2-2	CASSLLWRITGELFF	TGTGCCAGCAGCTTGTTGTGGAGGATCACCGGGGAGCTGTTTTTT
TRBD1	TRBV19	.	TRBJ2-7	CASSTTGGSEQYF	TGTGCCAGTAGTACCACAGGGGGGAGCGAGCAGTACTTC
.	TRBV27	.	TRBJ1-4	CASSQPSGPTNEKLFF	TGTGCCAGCAGTCAACCTTCAGGGCCCACTAATGAAAAACTGTTTTTT
.	TRBV6-5	.	TRBJ2-5	CASGREWETQYF	TGTGCCAGTGGACGGGAGTGGGAGACCCAGTACTTC
.	TRBV3-1/TRBV3-2	.	TRBJ2-7	CASSQIGGGYEQYF	TGTGCCAGCAGCCAAATAGGGGGAGGCTACGAGCAGTACTTC
TRBD1	TRBV18	.	TRBJ2-5	CASSPSPGQGAPRETQYF	TGTGCCAGCTCACCGAGTCCGGGACAGGGAGCCCCCAGGGAGACCCAGTACTTC
TRBD2	TRBV7-2	.	TRBJ2-1	CASSPTSFLEQFF	TGTGCCAGCAGCCCGACTAGCTTTTTAGAGCAGTTCTTC
.	TRBV2	.	TRBJ1-1	CASTPNTEAFF	TGTGCCAGCACCCCCAACACTGAAGCTTTCTTT
TRBD1	TRBV6-5	.	TRBJ1-2	CASRGGQGAMGGYTF	TGTGCCAGCAGGGGAGGACAGGGGGCGATGGGTGGCTACACCTTC
.	TRBV14	.	TRBJ1-2	CASTLAGPRNPDYGYTF	TGTGCCAGCACCCTCGCGGGCCCCCGAAATCCGGACTATGGCTACACCTTC